The 13 T cell receptor beta chains reported below all come from one sample, sequenced in a study of human T cells and chemical hapten exposure. TCRdb re-called the RACE reads with MiXCR, one entry per CDR3 protein. The sample has under 95,000 distinct CDR3 sequences; 8.5% are singletons. Time point specified: pre-sensitization, week 0. Treatment: therapeutic diphenylcyclopropenone sensitization with weekly scalp DPC. The specimen was whole blood, collected in connection with sensitization to the hapten diphenylcyclopropenone (DPC). These receptors all come from a middle-aged man with alopecia areata. Some clones in this sample may be carry-over from other donors' samples.

The chain links TRBV6-2 or TRBV6-3 to TRBJ2-4; TRBD1 is a possible D gene (7 bases). This CDR3 contains 14 residues. V shed 8 bases and J shed 7 bases, with 18 bases lying between them. The germline V gene has CDR1 MNHEY and CDR2 SVGEGT. CDR3 in amino acids: CASLPGGGLNIQYF. Written as DNA, the CDR3 is TGTGCCAGCCTCCCAGGAGGGGGCCTGAACATTCAGTACTTC.

In its sample, this clonotype was seen many times. The CDR3: CASSQDITERYYGYTF. The DNA of the CDR3 is TGCGCCAGCAGCCAAGATATTACAGAACGCTATTATGGCTACACCTTC. This chain uses TRBV4-3 with TRBJ1-2; the D is unclear. In germline, CDR1 is LGHNA, CDR2 YSLEER. This CDR3 has 16 amino acids. The V end lost 0 bases, the J end lost 5 bases, and 16 bases lay between the germline ends.

This clonotype occurred many times. This sequence joins TRBV30 and TRBJ1-5; perhaps TRBD1 as D (5 bases). V was trimmed by 0 bases and J by 1 base, leaving 10 bases between them. Germline V CDR1 and CDR2: GTSNPN, SVGIG (reference sequence). There are 15 residues in the CDR3. The CDR3 nucleotides are TGTGCCTGGAGTGTGGGGACGGTGAGCAATCAGCCCCAGCATTTT. Its translation is CAWSVGTVSNQPQHF.

This clonotype was seen more than once but under ten times. This chain links TRBV5-1 with TRBJ2-3; 7 bases align to TRBD1. Germline CDR1 is SGHRS and CDR2 is YFSETQ. The V segment lost 4 bases and the J segment 2 bases; nucleotides outside the gene matches: 4. The CDR3 runs to 14 residues. CDR3 nucleotide sequence: TGCGCCAGCAGCGTGGACAGGTCCACAGATACGCAGTATTTT. Protein: CASSVDRSTDTQYF.

This clonotype appeared many times. This sequence joins TRBV11-2 and TRBJ2-5; 10 nucleotides match TRBD2. V gave up 5 bases and J gave up 9 bases; unmatched junction bases: 12. Germline CDR1 is SGHAT and CDR2 is FQNNGV. This CDR3 comprises 15 residues. CDR3 amino acids: CASSARTSGWGSQYF. In DNA, the CDR3 is TGTGCCAGCAGCGCCAGGACTAGCGGTTGGGGGTCCCAGTACTTC.

This clonotype was detected many times. The chain uses TRBV29-1 and TRBJ2-3, with D possibly matching TRBD1 (5 bases). Trimming took off 1 base at V and 1 base at J, with 6 bases between the two ends. This CDR3 has 13 residues. Per the germline V gene, CDR1 is SQVTM and CDR2 is ANQGSEA. The DNA of the CDR3 is TGCAGCGTTGAAGGGGGCGGCACAGATACGCAGTATTTT. Translated: CSVEGGGTDTQYF.

This clonotype was recorded at least ten times. The chain carries TRBV6-1 and TRBJ1-6; 7 bases agree with TRBD1. The CDR3 loop spans 16 amino acids. CDR1 is MNHNS, CDR2 SASEGT, per germline. Unmatched junction bases numbered 8, after V lost 5 bases and J lost 4 bases. The CDR3 coding sequence is TGTGCCAGCAGTAAAGAGGGACAGACTTATAATTCACCCCTCCACTTT. Its translation: CASSKEGQTYNSPLHF.

This clonotype has at least ten counts. The chain links TRBV7-2 to TRBJ2-5; the D is unclear. V was cut by 0 bases and J by 5 bases, with 13 bases left in between. This CDR3 region has 15 residues. From germline, CDR1 is SGHTA and CDR2 FQGNSA. CDR3 protein: CASSLARMLFETQYF. DNA for the CDR3: TGTGCCAGCAGCTTAGCTCGTATGCTTTTCGAGACCCAGTACTTC.

This clonotype has ten or more counts. The chain joins TRBV29-1 to TRBJ2-5; TRBD2 agrees at 16 bases. Germline V gene lookup returns CDR1 SQVTM and CDR2 ANQGSEA. Trimming cost V 4 bases and J 5 bases; bases outside gene matches: 4. The length of the CDR3 is 15 residues. The CDR3 DNA reads as TGCAGCGTTGTGGGACTAGCGGGAGGGCCGGAGACCCAGTACTTC. Protein sequence: CSVVGLAGGPETQYF.

This clonotype came up a few times. The V and J genes are TRBV7-2 and TRBJ1-4; weak D call: TRBD1 (5 bases). The germline gives CDR1 SGHTA, CDR2 FQGNSA. With 1 base removed from V and 6 bases from J, the gap between germline ends came to 18 bases. This CDR3 contains 17 residues. The DNA for the CDR3 is TGTGCCAGCAGCTTAGGGCCGGGACGGGAGATTCATGAAAAACTGTTTTTT. Protein sequence: CASSLGPGREIHEKLFF.

V and J are TRBV7-9 and TRBJ2-7; the D gene is possibly TRBD1 (6 bases). The CDR3 sequence is 17 residues long. Looked up from germline, CDR1 is SEHNR and CDR2 is FQNEAQ (reference sequence). V lost 3 bases and J 7 bases, leaving 25 bases between the germline ends. The CDR3: CASSFGVIGTPSREQYF. The CDR3 DNA is TGTGCCAGCAGCTTCGGGGTTATAGGGACACCCTCTAGGGAGCAGTACTTC.

A few counts support this clonotype. V usage is TRBV7-9 and J usage is TRBJ2-3; perhaps TRBD2 as D (6 bases). This CDR3 has 15 amino acids. Germline values: CDR1 SEHNR, CDR2 FQNEAQ (reference sequence). The V gene lost 2 bases and the J gene lost 5 bases, with 14 bases spanning the gap. The CDR3 DNA sequence: TGTGCCAGCAGCTTAAGCCGTGGAGGGAGAGATACGCAGTATTTT. It specifies CASSLSRGGRDTQYF.

This chain links TRBV11-3 with TRBJ1-3; possible D gene TRBD1, 5 bases. The length of the CDR3 is 14 residues. Trimming removed 4 bases from V and 5 bases from J, with 12 bases in between. Looked up from germline, CDR1 is SGHNT and CDR2 is YENEEA. Here the CDR3 DNA reads TGTGCCAGCAGCTCCCGGGACGGCAGAAACACCATATATTTT. Translated: CASSSRDGRNTIYF.